This T cell receptor (beta chain) was obtained from a study of blood T cell repertoires in COVID-19. A few counts support this clone. CDR3 length: 13 residues. Trimming shortened V by 3 bases and J by 8 bases, and 11 bases separated the two germline ends. CDR1 is KGHDR, CDR2 SFDVKD, per germline. Assay: immunoSEQ multiplex PCR; the TCRdb copy retains only in-frame clones and omits some. Of 200,000 to 250,000 clones listed, approximately 86% are singletons. V and J are TRBV24-1 and TRBJ2-3; D perhaps matches TRBD1 (6 bases). The TCR comes from a woman older than 75 with acute or convalescent COVID-19. Specimen: peripheral blood. The CDR3: CATSDPGVATQYF. In DNA form, the CDR3 reads TGTGCCACCAGTGATCCAGGGGTGGCTACGCAGTATTTT.